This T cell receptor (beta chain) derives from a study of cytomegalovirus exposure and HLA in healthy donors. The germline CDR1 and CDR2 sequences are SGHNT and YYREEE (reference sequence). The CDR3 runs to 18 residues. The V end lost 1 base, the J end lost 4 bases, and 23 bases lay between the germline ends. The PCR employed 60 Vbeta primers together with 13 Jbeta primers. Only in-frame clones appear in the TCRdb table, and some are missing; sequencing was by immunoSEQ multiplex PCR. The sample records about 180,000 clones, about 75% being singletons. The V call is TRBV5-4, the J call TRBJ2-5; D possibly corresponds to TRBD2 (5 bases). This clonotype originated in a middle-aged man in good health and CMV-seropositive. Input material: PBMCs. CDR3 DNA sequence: TGTGCCAGCAGCTTGAAAACAGACTCATCCTTCCGGGGAGAGACCCAGTACTTC. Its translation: CASSLKTDSSFRGETQYF. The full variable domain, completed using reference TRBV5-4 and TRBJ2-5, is ETGVTQSPTHLIKTRGQQVTLRCSSQSGHNTVSWYQQALGQGPQFIFQYYREEENGRGNFPPRFSGLQFPNYSSELNVNALELDDSALYLCASSLKTDSSFRGETQYFGPGTRLLVL.